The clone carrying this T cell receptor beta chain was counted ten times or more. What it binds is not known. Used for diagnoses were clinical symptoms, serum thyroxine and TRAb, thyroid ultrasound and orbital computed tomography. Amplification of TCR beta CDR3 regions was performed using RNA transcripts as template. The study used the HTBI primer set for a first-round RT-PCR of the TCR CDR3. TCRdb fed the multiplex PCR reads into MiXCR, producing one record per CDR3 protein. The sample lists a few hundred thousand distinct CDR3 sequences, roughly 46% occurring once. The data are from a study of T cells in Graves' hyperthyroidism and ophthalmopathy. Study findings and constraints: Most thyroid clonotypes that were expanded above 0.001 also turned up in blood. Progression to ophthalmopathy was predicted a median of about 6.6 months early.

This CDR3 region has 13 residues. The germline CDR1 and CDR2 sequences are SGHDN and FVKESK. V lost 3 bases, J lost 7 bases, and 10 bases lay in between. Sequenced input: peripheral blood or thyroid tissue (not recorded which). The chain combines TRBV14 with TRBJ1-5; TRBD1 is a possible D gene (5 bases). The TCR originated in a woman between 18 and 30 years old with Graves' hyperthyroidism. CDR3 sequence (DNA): TGTGCCAGCAGCCAGGGGGGTGAGCAGCCCCAGCATTTT. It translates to CASSQGGEQPQHF.